Following are 12 T cell receptor beta chains from one sample sequenced in a study of identical twins. Via MiXCR, TCRdb re-called the 5' RACE reads, giving one row per CDR3 protein. Of 1.5 million to 2 million distinct CDR3 sequences listed, under 35% are singletons. The specimen sequenced was cord blood. Receptors were obtained from a newborn girl in good health.

The V call is TRBV20-1, the J call TRBJ2-7; 11 bases are shared with TRBD2. The junction had 8 bases not matched to a gene; V was cut back by 0 bases and J by 7 bases. The CDR3 is made up of 15 amino acids. Germline CDR1 DFQATT, CDR2 SNEGSKA (reference sequence). CDR3: CSARDATSGTNEQYF. The CDR3 nucleotides are TGCAGTGCTAGAGATGCGACTAGCGGGACCAATGAGCAGTACTTC.

A remark on this clonotype: This may be a read error, as it is one base from a much larger clone. The J gene is TRBJ2-5, the V gene TRBV5-1, with unresolved D. The germline V gene encodes CDR1 SGHRS and CDR2 YFSETQ. The CDR3 is made up of 13 amino acids. CDR3 nucleotides: TGCACCAGCAGCCTAGAGATCCAAGAGACCCAGTACTTC. This gives the protein CTSSLEIQETQYF.

V gene TRBV9 combines with J gene TRBJ1-2, with D unclear. Germline V gene data show CDR1 as SGDLS and CDR2 as YYNGEE. V was pared by 0 bases and J by 2 bases, with 8 bases between. The CDR3 loop spans 14 amino acids. The CDR3 protein is CASSVAKRNYGYTF. In DNA form, the CDR3 reads TGTGCCAGCAGCGTAGCAAAACGAAACTATGGCTACACCTTC.

The chain carries TRBV28 and TRBJ1-6, with no clear D. This CDR3 has 14 amino acids. V lost 3 bases and J 7 bases, leaving 10 bases between the germline ends. The germline V gene has CDR1 MDHEN and CDR2 SYDVKM. The CDR3 DNA is TGTGCCAGCAGTTTTTCCCTCAAAAATTCACCCCTCCACTTT. Its protein product is CASSFSLKNSPLHF.

Details on this clonotype: A much larger clone differs by one base, so this may be a read error. This chain joins TRBV29-1 and TRBJ2-7; a weak D match, TRBD1 (6 bases). Germline V lookup: CDR1 SQVTM, CDR2 ANQGSEA. The CDR3 is made up of 13 amino acids. The CDR3 region is CSVRGTGPYEQDF. CDR3 DNA: TGCAGCGTTAGGGGAACAGGGCCCTACGAGCAGGACTTC.

This sequence joins TRBV4-2 and TRBJ2-1; a possible D gene is TRBD1 (6 bases). In germline, CDR1 is LGHNA, CDR2 YNFKEQ. The CDR3 totals 12 residues. Trimming cost V 0 bases and J 9 bases, with 6 bases left between them. Here the CDR3 reads CASSQEGAEQFF. CDR3 bases: TGTGCCAGCAGCCAAGAGGGGGCTGAGCAGTTCTTC.

This clonotype was found a few times. The chain couples TRBV20-1 to TRBJ2-3; 7 bases agree with TRBD2. V gave up 5 bases and J gave up 4 bases; unmatched junction bases: 9. In germline, CDR1 is DFQATT, CDR2 SNEGSKA (reference sequence). The length of the CDR3 is 14 residues. CDR3 amino acids: CSALQRGVADTQYF. The CDR3 bases are TGCAGTGCTCTACAACGGGGGGTGGCAGATACGCAGTATTTT.

This clonotype was observed a handful of times. The V call is TRBV20-1, the J call TRBJ2-3; TRBD1 agrees at 10 bases. The CDR3 consists of 14 residues. With V trimmed by 6 bases and J by 6 bases, 9 bases remained unmatched. CDR1 and CDR2 (germline): DFQATT, SNEGSKA (reference sequence). The CDR3 sequence is CSAPRDRGFDTQYF. In nucleotides, the CDR3 is TGCAGTGCCCCCCGGGACAGGGGTTTCGATACGCAGTATTTT.

CDR3 residues: CASSWGTGKQETQYF. The CDR3 coding sequence is TGTGCCAGCAGCTGGGGGACAGGAAAGCAAGAGACCCAGTACTTC. The genes are TRBV7-2 and TRBJ2-5; TRBD1 aligns across 8 bases. J gave up 2 bases and V 4 bases, and 6 bases lay outside the gene matches. CDR1 is SGHTA, CDR2 FQGNSA, per germline. CDR3 length: 15 amino acids.

At least ten counts were recorded for this clonotype. The chain links TRBV29-1 to TRBJ2-7; 9 bases are a match to TRBD1. The germline gives CDR1 SQVTM, CDR2 ANQGSEA. Trimming at V came to 6 bases and at J to 0 bases, leaving 6 bases not matched to a gene. The length of the CDR3 is 14 residues. The DNA of the CDR3 is TGCAGCGTCACAGGGGGCGACACCTCCTACGAGCAGTACTTC. It specifies CSVTGGDTSYEQYF.

About this clonotype itself: Germline and junction disagree at one end, which may indicate a read error. The J gene is TRBJ1-6, the V gene TRBV3-1; tentatively, D is TRBD1 (5 bases). Per germline, CDR1 LGHDT and CDR2 YNNKEL (reference sequence). CDR3 length equals 14 residues. The CDR3 protein is CASSQQGWNSPPHF. The CDR3, as DNA: TGTGCCAGCAGCCAACAGGGTTGGAATTCACCCCCCCACTTT.

In regard to this clonotype: Germline is not matched at one junction end, which may reflect a read error. The V gene is TRBV6-1, the J gene TRBJ1-2; D is uncertain. Germline-derived CDR1 and CDR2 are MNHNS and SASEGT. This CDR3 spans 13 amino acids. The chain's CDR3 is CASSEPGNYGHTF. CDR3 nucleotide sequence: TGTGCCAGCAGTGAACCTGGAAACTATGGCCACACCTTC.